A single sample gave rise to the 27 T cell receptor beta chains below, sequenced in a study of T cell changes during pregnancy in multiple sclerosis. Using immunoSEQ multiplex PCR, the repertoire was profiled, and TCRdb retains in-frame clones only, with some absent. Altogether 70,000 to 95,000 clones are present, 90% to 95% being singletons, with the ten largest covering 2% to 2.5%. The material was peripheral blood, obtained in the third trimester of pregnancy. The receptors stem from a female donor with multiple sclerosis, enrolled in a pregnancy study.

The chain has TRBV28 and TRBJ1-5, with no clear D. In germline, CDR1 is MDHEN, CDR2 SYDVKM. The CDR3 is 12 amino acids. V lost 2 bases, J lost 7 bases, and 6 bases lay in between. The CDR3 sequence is CASSLVRQPQHF. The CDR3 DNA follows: TGTGCCAGCAGTTTAGTTCGGCAGCCCCAGCATTTT.

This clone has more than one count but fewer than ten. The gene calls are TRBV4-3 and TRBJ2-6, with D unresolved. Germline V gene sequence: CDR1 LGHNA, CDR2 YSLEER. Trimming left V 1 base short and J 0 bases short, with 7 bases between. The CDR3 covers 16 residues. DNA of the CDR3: TGCGCCAGCAGCCAAGCCCCGAGCTCTGGGGCCAACGTCCTGACTTTC. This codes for CASSQAPSSGANVLTF.

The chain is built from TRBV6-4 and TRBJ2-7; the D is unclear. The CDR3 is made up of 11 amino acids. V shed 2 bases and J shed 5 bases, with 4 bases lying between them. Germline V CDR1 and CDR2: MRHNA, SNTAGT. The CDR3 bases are TGTGCCAGCAGTGACCCAAACGAGCAGTACTTC. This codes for CASSDPNEQYF.

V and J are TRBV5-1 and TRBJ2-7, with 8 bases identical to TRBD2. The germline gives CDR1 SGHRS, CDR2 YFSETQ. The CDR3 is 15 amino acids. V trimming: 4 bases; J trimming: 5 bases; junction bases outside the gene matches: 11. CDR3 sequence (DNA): TGCGCCAGCAGCCTCGGACTAGCTTACAGCAACGAGCAGTACTTC. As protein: CASSLGLAYSNEQYF.

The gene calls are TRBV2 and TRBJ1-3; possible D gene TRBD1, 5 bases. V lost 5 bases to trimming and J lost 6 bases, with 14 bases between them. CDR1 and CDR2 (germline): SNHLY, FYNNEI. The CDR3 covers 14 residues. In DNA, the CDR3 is TGTGCCAGCAGTTTACCGGGACTGCCAAACACCATATATTTT. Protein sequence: CASSLPGLPNTIYF.

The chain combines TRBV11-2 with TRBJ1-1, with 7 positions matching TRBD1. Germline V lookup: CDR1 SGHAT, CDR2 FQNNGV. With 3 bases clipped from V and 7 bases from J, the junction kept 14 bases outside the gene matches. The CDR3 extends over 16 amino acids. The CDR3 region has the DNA TGTGCCAGCAGCTTCGGAACCGGGACAGAATACGTTGAAGCTTTCTTT. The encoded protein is CASSFGTGTEYVEAFF.

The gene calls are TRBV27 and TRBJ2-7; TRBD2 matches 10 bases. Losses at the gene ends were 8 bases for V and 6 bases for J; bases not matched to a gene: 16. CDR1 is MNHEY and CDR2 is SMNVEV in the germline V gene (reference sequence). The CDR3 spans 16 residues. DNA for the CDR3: TGTGCCAGCGCCCCCCAAGGGCTAGCGGGAGTATTCGAGCAGTACTTC. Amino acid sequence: CASAPQGLAGVFEQYF.

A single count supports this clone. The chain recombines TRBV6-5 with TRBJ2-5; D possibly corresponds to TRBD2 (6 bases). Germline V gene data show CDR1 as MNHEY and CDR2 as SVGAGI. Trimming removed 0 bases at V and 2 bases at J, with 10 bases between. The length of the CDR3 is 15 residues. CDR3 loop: CASSYSEGGQETQYF. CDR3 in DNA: TGTGCCAGCAGTTACTCGGAAGGAGGGCAAGAGACCCAGTACTTC.

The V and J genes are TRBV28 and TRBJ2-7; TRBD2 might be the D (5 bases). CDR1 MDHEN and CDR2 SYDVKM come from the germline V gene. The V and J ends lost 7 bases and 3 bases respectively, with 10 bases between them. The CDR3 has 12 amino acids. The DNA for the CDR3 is TGTGCCAGCATTCGAGGGAGCTACGAGCAGTACTTC. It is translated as CASIRGSYEQYF. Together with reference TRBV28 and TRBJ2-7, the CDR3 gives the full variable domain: DVKVTQSSRYLVKRTGEKVFLECVQDMDHENMFWYRQDPGLGLRLIYFSYDVKMKEKGDIPEGYSVSREKKERFSLILESASTNQTSMYLCASIRGSYEQYFGPGTRLTVT.

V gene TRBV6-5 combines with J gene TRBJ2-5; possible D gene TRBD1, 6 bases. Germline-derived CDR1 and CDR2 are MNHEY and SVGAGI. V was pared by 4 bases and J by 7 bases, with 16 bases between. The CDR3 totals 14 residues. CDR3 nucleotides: TGTGCCAGCAGTTCCTCGGGACCACAGGGGACCCAGTACTTC. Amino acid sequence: CASSSSGPQGTQYF.

CDR3 region: CASSLEAWSEQFF. As DNA, the CDR3 is TGTGCCAGCAGCTTGGAGGCTTGGAGTGAGCAGTTCTTC. The V gene is TRBV5-4, the J gene TRBJ2-1; unclear D gene. Germline V gene lookup returns CDR1 SGHNT and CDR2 YYREEE (reference sequence). The CDR3 covers 13 residues. Trimming cost V 0 bases and J 9 bases, with 10 bases left between them.

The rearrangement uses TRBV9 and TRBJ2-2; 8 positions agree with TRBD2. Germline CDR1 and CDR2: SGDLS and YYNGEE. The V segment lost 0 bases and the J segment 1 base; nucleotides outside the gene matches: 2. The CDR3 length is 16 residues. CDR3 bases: TGTGCCAGCAGCGTAGGGCTAGCGGGGAACACCGGGGAGCTGTTTTTT. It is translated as CASSVGLAGNTGELFF.

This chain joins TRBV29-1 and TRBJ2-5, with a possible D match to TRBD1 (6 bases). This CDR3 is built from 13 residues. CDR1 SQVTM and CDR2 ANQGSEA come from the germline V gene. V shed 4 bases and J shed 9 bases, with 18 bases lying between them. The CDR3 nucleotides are TGCAGCGTTGTAGCCCAGGGGTTGGGTTCCCAGTACTTC. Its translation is CSVVAQGLGSQYF.

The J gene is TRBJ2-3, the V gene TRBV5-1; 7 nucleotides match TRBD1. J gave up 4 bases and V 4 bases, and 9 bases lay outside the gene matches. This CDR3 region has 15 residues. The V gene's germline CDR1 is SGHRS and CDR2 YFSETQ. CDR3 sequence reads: CASSPGQATADTQYF. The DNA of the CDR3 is TGCGCCAGCAGCCCTGGACAGGCAACCGCAGATACGCAGTATTTT.

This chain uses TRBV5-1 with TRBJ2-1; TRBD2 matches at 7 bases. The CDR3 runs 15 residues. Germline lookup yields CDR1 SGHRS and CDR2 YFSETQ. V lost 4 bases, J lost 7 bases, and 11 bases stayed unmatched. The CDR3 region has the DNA TGCGCCAGCAGCACCCGACTAGCTGCTGGGAATGAGCAGTTCTTC. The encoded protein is CASSTRLAAGNEQFF.

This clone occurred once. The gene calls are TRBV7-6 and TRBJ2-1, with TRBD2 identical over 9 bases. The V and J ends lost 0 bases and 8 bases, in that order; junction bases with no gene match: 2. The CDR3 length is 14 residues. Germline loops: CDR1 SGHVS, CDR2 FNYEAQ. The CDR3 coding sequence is TGTGCCAGCAGCTTAGCGGGCGGGGGGGATGAGCAGTTCTTC. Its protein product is CASSLAGGGDEQFF.

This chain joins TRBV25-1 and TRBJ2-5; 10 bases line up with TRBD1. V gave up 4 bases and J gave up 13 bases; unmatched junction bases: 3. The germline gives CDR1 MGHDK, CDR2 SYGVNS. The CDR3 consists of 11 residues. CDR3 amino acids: CASSGQGAPYF. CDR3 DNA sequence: TGTGCCAGCAGTGGACAGGGGGCACCGTACTTC. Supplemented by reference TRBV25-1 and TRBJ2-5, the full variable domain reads EADIYQTPRYLVIGTGKKITLECSQTMGHDKMYWYQQDPGMELHLIHYSYGVNSTEKGDLSSESTVSRIRTEHFPLTLESARPSHTSQYLCASSGQGAPYFGPGTRLLVL.

The CDR3 DNA reads as TGTGCCAGCAGCCTTAAGGTGGGAGATGCCGGGGAGCTGTTTTTT. Its protein product is CASSLKVGDAGELFF. This chain joins TRBV7-2 and TRBJ2-2, with TRBD2 as a possible D gene (5 bases). V shed 5 bases and J shed 6 bases, with 16 bases lying between them. Germline-derived CDR1 and CDR2 are SGHTA and FQGNSA. The CDR3 is 15 residues long. Variable domain in full (rest from reference TRBV7-2 and TRBJ2-2): GAGVSQSPSNKVTEKGKDVELRCDPISGHTALYWYRQSLGQGLEFLIYFQGNSAPDKSGLPSDRFSAERTGGSVSTLTIQRTQQEDSAVYLCASSLKVGDAGELFFGEGSRLTVL.

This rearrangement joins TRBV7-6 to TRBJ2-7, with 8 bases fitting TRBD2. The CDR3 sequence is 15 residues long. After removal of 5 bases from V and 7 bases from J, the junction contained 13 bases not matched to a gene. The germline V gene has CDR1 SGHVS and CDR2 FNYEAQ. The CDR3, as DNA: TGTGCCAGCAGCCCAACTAGCGGCTCCGTGGGTGAGCAGTACTTC. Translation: CASSPTSGSVGEQYF.

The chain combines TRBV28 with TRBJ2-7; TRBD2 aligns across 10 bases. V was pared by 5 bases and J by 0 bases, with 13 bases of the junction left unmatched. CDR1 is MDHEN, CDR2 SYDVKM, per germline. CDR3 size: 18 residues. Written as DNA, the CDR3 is TGTGCCAGCAGTCCTTCGGAATTAAGACTAGCGGGCTCCTACGAGCAGTACTTC. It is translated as CASSPSELRLAGSYEQYF.

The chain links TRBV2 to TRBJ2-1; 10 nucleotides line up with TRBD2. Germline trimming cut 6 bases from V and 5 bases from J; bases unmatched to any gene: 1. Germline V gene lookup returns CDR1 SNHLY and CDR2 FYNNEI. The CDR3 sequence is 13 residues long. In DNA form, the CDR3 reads TGTGCCAGCAGGAGCGGGAGGGACAATGAGCAGTTCTTC. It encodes CASRSGRDNEQFF.

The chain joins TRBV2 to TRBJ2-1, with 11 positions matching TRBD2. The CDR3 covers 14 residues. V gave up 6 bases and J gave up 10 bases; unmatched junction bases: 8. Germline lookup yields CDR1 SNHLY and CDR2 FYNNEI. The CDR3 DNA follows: TGTGCCAGCAGGAGACTAGCGGGACCATCCGAGCAGTTCTTC. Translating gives CASRRLAGPSEQFF.

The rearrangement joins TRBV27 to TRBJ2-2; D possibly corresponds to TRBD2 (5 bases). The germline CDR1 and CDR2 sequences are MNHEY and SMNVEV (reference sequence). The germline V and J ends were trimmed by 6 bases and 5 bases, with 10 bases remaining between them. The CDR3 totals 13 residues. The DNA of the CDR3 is TGTGCCAGCAGCCTACTAGGTACCGGGGAGCTGTTTTTT. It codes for CASSLLGTGELFF.

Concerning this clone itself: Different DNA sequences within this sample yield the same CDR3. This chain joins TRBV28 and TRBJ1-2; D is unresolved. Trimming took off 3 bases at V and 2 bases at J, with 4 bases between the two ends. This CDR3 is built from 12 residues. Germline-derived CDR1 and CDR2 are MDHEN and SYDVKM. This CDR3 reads CASSFPNYGYTF. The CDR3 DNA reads TGTGCCAGCAGTTTTCCGAACTATGGCTACACCTTC.

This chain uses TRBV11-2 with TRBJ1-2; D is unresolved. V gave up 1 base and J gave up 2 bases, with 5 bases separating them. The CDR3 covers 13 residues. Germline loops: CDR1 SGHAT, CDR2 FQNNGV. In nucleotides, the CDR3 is TGTGCCAGCAGCTTAGGAGGGAACTATGGCTACACCTTC. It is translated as CASSLGGNYGYTF.

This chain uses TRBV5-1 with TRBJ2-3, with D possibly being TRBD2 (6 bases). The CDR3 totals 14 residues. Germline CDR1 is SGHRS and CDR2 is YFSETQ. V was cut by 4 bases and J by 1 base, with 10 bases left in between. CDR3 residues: CASSPRLGTDTQYF. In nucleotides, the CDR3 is TGCGCCAGCAGCCCCCGACTAGGCACAGATACGCAGTATTTT.

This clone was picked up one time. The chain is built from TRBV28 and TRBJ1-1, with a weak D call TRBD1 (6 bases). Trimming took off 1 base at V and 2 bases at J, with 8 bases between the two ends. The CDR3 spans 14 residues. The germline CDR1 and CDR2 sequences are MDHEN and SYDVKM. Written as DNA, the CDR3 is TGTGCCAGCAGTTTATTGGGGGCCAACACTGAAGCTTTCTTT. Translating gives CASSLLGANTEAFF.